These 10 T cell receptor beta chains originate from one sample sequenced in a study of blood T cell repertoires in COVID-19 (dated by TCRdb to 2020 to 2022). Preparation of the library involved the immunoSEQ multiplex PCR assay. The clones in this table, taken by TCRdb from immuneACCESS, are in-frame only. Not every clone is retained; where verified, under half of the shortfall comes from an unresolved V gene, and the cause of the rest is unknown. The sample table lists 120,000 to 150,000 clones, approximately 80% of them with a count of one. Jointly, the top ten make up approximately 6.5% of the sample. The sequenced sample consisted of peripheral blood. Receptors were obtained from a human donor in a cohort sampled during active COVID-19.

V gene TRBV6-1 combines with J gene TRBJ2-5; a possible D gene is TRBD1 (5 bases). CDR3 length: 12 residues. Trimming shortened V by 2 bases and J by 4 bases, and 5 bases separated the two germline ends. Germline CDR1 reads MNHNS; CDR2 reads SASEGT. CDR3 sequence reads: CASSERGETQYF. As DNA, the CDR3 is TGTGCCAGCAGTGAAAGGGGAGAGACCCAGTACTTC.

The chain is built from TRBV27 and TRBJ1-2, with 10 bases identical to TRBD1. Trimming at V came to 5 bases and at J to 4 bases, leaving 10 bases not matched to a gene. Germline-derived CDR1 and CDR2 are MNHEY and SMNVEV (reference sequence). The CDR3 spans 16 residues. The DNA for the CDR3 is TGTGCCAGCAGTCCACCGCCGGACAGGGGGTCCTATGGCTACACCTTC. It specifies CASSPPPDRGSYGYTF.

The chain combines TRBV4-1 with TRBJ1-4; 11 bases are shared with TRBD1. V lost 4 bases, J lost 2 bases, and 6 bases stayed unmatched. The CDR3 has 17 residues. Germline V gene lookup returns CDR1 MGHRA and CDR2 YSYEKL. As DNA, the CDR3 is TGCGCCAGCAGCCGCCGGACAGGGGGCTCTACTAATGAAAAACTGTTTTTT. Protein: CASSRRTGGSTNEKLFF.

This clone was picked up a small number of times. The V call is TRBV19, the J call TRBJ1-6; 11 bases match TRBD1. CDR1 and CDR2 from the germline V gene are LNHDA and SQIVND (reference sequence). The J segment lost 6 bases and the V segment lost 5 bases, leaving 6 bases of the junction unmatched. The CDR3 sequence is 16 residues long. The CDR3 DNA reads as TGTGCCAGTAGTCCATGGACAGGGGGCGGTAATTCACCCCTCCACTTT. It is translated as CASSPWTGGGNSPLHF.

This sequence joins TRBV30 and TRBJ1-1; D perhaps matches TRBD1 (5 bases). The CDR3 runs to 13 residues. The V end was cut by 5 bases, the J end by 1 base, with 11 bases between. The germline CDR1 and CDR2 sequences are GTSNPN and SVGIG (reference sequence). As DNA, the CDR3 is TGTGCCTGGGACCGGCAGGGGAACACTGAAGCTTTCTTT. Translated, it gives CAWDRQGNTEAFF.

The chain couples TRBV12-3 or TRBV12-4 to TRBJ1-3, with TRBD1 matching over 7 bases. V was pared by 8 bases and J by 7 bases, with 8 bases of the junction left unmatched. The CDR3 contains 13 residues. The CDR3 protein is CASLTGMRNTIYF. The CDR3, as DNA: TGTGCCAGCTTGACAGGGATGCGTAACACCATATATTTT.

On this clone itself: Other DNA sequences in this specimen translate into the identical CDR3. This chain joins TRBV19 and TRBJ2-3; perhaps TRBD2 as D (6 bases). Looked up from germline, CDR1 is LNHDA and CDR2 is SQIVND (reference sequence). V lost 5 bases and J 1 base, leaving 10 bases between the germline ends. The CDR3 totals 14 residues. In DNA form, the CDR3 reads TGTGCCAGTAGTTCCGGGACTCGCACAGATACGCAGTATTTT. This sequence encodes CASSSGTRTDTQYF. Complete variable domain (other parts from reference TRBV19 and TRBJ2-3): DGGITQSPKYLFRKEGQNVTLSCEQNLNHDAMYWYRQDPGQGLRLIYYSQIVNDFQKGDIAEGYSVSREKKESFPLTVTSAQKNPTAFYLCASSSGTRTDTQYFGPGTRLTVL.

The count of this clone is one. CDR3 amino acids: CAISDSGGYEQYF. The CDR3, as DNA: TGTGCCATCAGTGACAGCGGGGGCTACGAGCAGTACTTC. The chain couples TRBV10-3 to TRBJ2-7; 8 nucleotides match TRBD2. J was trimmed by 3 bases and V by 3 bases; bases with no gene match: 1. Germline lookup yields CDR1 ENHRY and CDR2 SYGVKD. The CDR3 is 13 amino acids.

This chain's CDR3 is CSASTTRSSGNTIYF. DNA for the CDR3: TGCAGTGCTAGTACCACGCGGAGCTCTGGAAACACCATATATTTT. The V call is TRBV20-1, the J call TRBJ1-3; D is undetermined. Germline V gene data show CDR1 as DFQATT and CDR2 as SNEGSKA (reference sequence). Trimming removed 3 bases from V and 0 bases from J, with 12 bases in between. The CDR3 sequence is 15 residues long.

The J gene is TRBJ1-5, the V gene TRBV11-2, with D unclear. V was shortened by 0 bases and J by 1 base, with 4 bases between the two germline ends. The V gene's germline CDR1 is SGHAT and CDR2 FQNNGV. The CDR3 consists of 14 residues. CDR3 sequence reads: CASSLEASNQPQHF. The DNA of the CDR3 is TGTGCCAGCAGCTTAGAAGCAAGCAATCAGCCCCAGCATTTT.